The rows below give T cell receptor beta chains drawn from one sample of a study of blood T cell repertoires in COVID-19. TCRdb's copy holds only in-frame clones and misses some; the assay was immunoSEQ multiplex PCR. The table lists 130,000 or so clones, more than 75% of them singletons. The specimen was peripheral blood. These receptors were taken from a man between 65 and 85 years old with active COVID-19. Each CDR3 is given with its conserved first and last residue. A D gene is named only where the DNA matches it firmly. A clone size is listed for some rows: how often the clone was seen (once, few, many), or a class if it is expanded.

j_call: TRBJ2-1; clone_size: NA; v_call: TRBV2; d_call: TRBD2; cdr3_aa: CASSPGRVAGRNEQFF; cdr3_nt: TGTGCCAGCAGTCCTGGGCGGGTAGCGGGCCGAAATGAGCAGTTCTTC
j_call: TRBJ1-1; clone_size: NA; v_call: TRBV7-9; d_call: NA; cdr3_aa: CASSSIRENREGNTEAFF; cdr3_nt: TGTGCCAGCAGCTCCATAAGGGAAAACAGGGAAGGGAACACTGAAGCTTTCTTT
j_call: TRBJ2-2; clone_size: once; v_call: TRBV3-1/TRBV3-2; d_call: TRBD1; cdr3_aa: CASSQAGTGHTGELFF; cdr3_nt: TGTGCCAGCAGCCAAGCAGGGACAGGACACACCGGGGAGCTGTTTTTT
j_call: TRBJ1-1; clone_size: once; v_call: TRBV2; d_call: NA; cdr3_aa: CASSGTRAEAFF; cdr3_nt: TGTGCCAGCAGTGGGACGAGGGCTGAAGCTTTCTTT
j_call: TRBJ1-2; clone_size: NA; v_call: TRBV11-2; d_call: TRBD1; cdr3_aa: CASSPDRAYGYTF; cdr3_nt: TGTGCCAGCAGTCCGGACAGGGCCTATGGCTACACCTTC
j_call: TRBJ1-4; clone_size: NA; v_call: TRBV5-1; d_call: TRBD1; cdr3_aa: CASSLGQGAANEKLFF; cdr3_nt: TGCGCCAGCAGCTTGGGACAGGGTGCGGCTAATGAAAAACTGTTTTTT
j_call: TRBJ2-7; clone_size: once; v_call: TRBV12-3/TRBV12-4; d_call: TRBD1; cdr3_aa: CASSLRTGYEQYF; cdr3_nt: TGTGCCAGCAGTTTAAGGACAGGCTACGAGCAGTACTTC
j_call: TRBJ1-1; clone_size: NA; v_call: TRBV5-1; d_call: NA; cdr3_aa: CASSLDSVGAAEAFF; cdr3_nt: TGCGCCAGCAGCTTAGACAGCGTAGGGGCGGCTGAAGCTTTCTTT
j_call: TRBJ1-5; clone_size: NA; v_call: TRBV5-1; d_call: NA; cdr3_aa: CASSLEENQPQHF; cdr3_nt: TGCGCCAGCAGCTTGGAGGAGAATCAGCCCCAGCATTTT
j_call: TRBJ1-1; clone_size: few; v_call: TRBV29-1; d_call: NA; cdr3_aa: CSVEPARGSEAFF; cdr3_nt: TGCAGCGTTGAACCGGCCCGGGGGAGTGAAGCTTTCTTT
j_call: TRBJ2-3; clone_size: NA; v_call: TRBV18; d_call: TRBD2; cdr3_aa: CASSPGLEKTDTQYF; cdr3_nt: TGTGCCAGCTCACCGGGACTAGAAAAGACAGATACGCAGTATTTT
j_call: TRBJ2-3; clone_size: NA; v_call: TRBV12-1; d_call: NA; cdr3_aa: CASPTKCFTDTQYF; cdr3_nt: TGTGCCAGCCCAACTAAGTGCTTCACAGATACGCAGTATTTT
j_call: TRBJ1-2; clone_size: NA; v_call: TRBV18; d_call: TRBD1; cdr3_aa: CASSPGTGGDYGYTF; cdr3_nt: TGTGCCAGCTCACCTGGGACAGGGGGCGACTATGGCTACACCTTC
j_call: TRBJ1-6; clone_size: NA; v_call: TRBV21-1; d_call: NA; cdr3_aa: CASSKTPQVSPLHF; cdr3_nt: TGTGCCAGCAGCAAAACCCCCCAGGTGTCACCCCTCCACTTT
j_call: TRBJ1-2; clone_size: NA; v_call: TRBV4-1; d_call: NA; cdr3_aa: CASSQDPQTSYGYTF; cdr3_nt: TGCGCCAGCAGCCAAGATCCTCAAACAAGCTATGGCTACACCTTC
j_call: TRBJ1-1; clone_size: NA; v_call: TRBV7-9; d_call: NA; cdr3_aa: CASSPQGGVAEAFF; cdr3_nt: TGTGCCAGCAGCCCGCAGGGAGGGGTGGCTGAAGCTTTCTTT
j_call: TRBJ2-1; clone_size: NA; v_call: TRBV6-6; d_call: TRBD2; cdr3_aa: CASSPRTSGNREQFF; cdr3_nt: TGTGCCAGCAGTCCCCGGACTAGCGGGAATAGGGAGCAGTTCTTC